The following is a TCR beta chain sequence with its context. This CDR3 spans 14 amino acids. CDR1 and CDR2 (germline): MNHEY, SMNVEV (reference sequence). V dropped 6 bases and J dropped 8 bases, with 17 bases sitting between them. Generated by immunoSEQ multiplex PCR, the TCRdb table keeps only in-frame clones and is missing some. There are approximately 15,000 clones in the sample; approximately 87% occur only once, and roughly 4.8% lies in the top ten. The sample originates from a study of blood T cell dynamics during melanoma immunotherapy. Time point defined: pre-treatment baseline. The origin of this receptor is a human donor with melanoma. The V gene is TRBV27, the J gene TRBJ2-1; D is tentatively TRBD1 or TRBD2 (6 bases each). The starting material was blood, obtained from a patient treated with checkpoint blockade. CDR3 protein: CASSSGALTDEQFF. CDR3 bases: TGTGCCAGCAGCTCGGGGGCCCTTACCGATGAGCAGTTCTTC.